These T cell receptor beta chains were read from a single sample in a study of T cell responses to AZD1222 COVID-19 vaccine. Clones were read by immunoSEQ multiplex PCR, and TCRdb kept only the in-frame ones, dropping some. The sample includes 100,000 to 150,000 clones, around 83% of them seen just once. Sample: peripheral blood, taken 28 days after the second AZD1222 dose. Source of these receptors: an adult who received the AZD1222 COVID-19 vaccine. Both conserved end residues are part of each CDR3. The D gene is left open where the match is weak. Only some rows state a clone size, as once, few, many or a class for expanded clones.

.	TRBJ2-1	TRBV5-1	TRBD1	CASSLVAGQGYNEQFF	TGCGCCAGCAGCTTGGTAGCGGGACAGGGGTACAATGAGCAGTTCTTC
.	TRBJ2-1	TRBV15	TRBD1	CATSRSPTGDESYNEQFF	TGTGCCACCAGCAGATCACCGACAGGGGATGAATCCTACAATGAGCAGTTCTTC
.	TRBJ1-5	TRBV30	.	CAWSVGTVSNQPQHF	TGTGCCTGGAGTGTCGGTACGGTTAGCAATCAGCCCCAGCATTTT
.	TRBJ1-1	TRBV9	TRBD1	CASSAGTGRNTEAFF	TGTGCCAGCAGCGCTGGGACAGGGAGGAACACTGAAGCTTTCTTT
.	TRBJ2-1	TRBV11-2	.	CASSPLAGWGEQFF	TGTGCCAGCAGCCCGTTGGCGGGATGGGGTGAGCAGTTCTTC
.	TRBJ2-7	TRBV24-1	.	CATSGPTGQYF	TGTGCCACCAGTGGCCCTACAGGGCAGTACTTC
few	TRBJ1-2	TRBV2	.	CASNEDSGGYGYTF	TGTGCCAGCAACGAGGACAGCGGCGGCTATGGCTACACCTTC
.	TRBJ1-2	TRBV9	.	CASTLTETYGYTF	TGTGCCAGCACCTTAACTGAGACCTATGGCTACACCTTC
.	TRBJ2-7	TRBV3-1/TRBV3-2	TRBD1	CASSPSSCQGGLPGSNEQYF	TGTGCCAGCAGCCCCTCCTCCTGCCAAGGGGGCCTCCCGGGTTCGAACGAGCAGTACTTC
.	TRBJ2-5	TRBV19	.	CASSILRNPLQETQYF	TGTGCCAGTAGTATATTACGGAATCCCCTACAAGAGACCCAGTACTTC
.	TRBJ1-1	TRBV28	TRBD1	CASIRQGNTEAFF	TGTGCCAGCATCCGACAGGGGAACACTGAAGCTTTCTTT
.	TRBJ2-7	TRBV28	TRBD1	CASTPPLGTGGSYYEQYF	TGTGCCAGCACGCCCCCGCTTGGGACAGGGGGCTCCTACTACGAGCAGTACTTC
.	TRBJ1-2	TRBV19	.	CASSLRGLDWVYGYTF	TGTGCCAGTAGTCTTCGGGGCCTTGATTGGGTTTATGGCTACACCTTC
.	TRBJ2-1	TRBV15	.	CATSPQTGSYNEQFF	TGTGCCACCAGCCCGCAGACGGGGTCCTACAATGAGCAGTTCTTC
.	TRBJ1-2	TRBV19	.	CASTARGGSNYGYTF	TGTGCCAGTACCGCCCGCGGAGGGTCTAACTATGGCTACACCTTC
.	TRBJ2-3	TRBV28	.	CASSFGADTQYF	TGTGCCAGCAGTTTTGGGGCAGATACGCAGTATTTT
.	TRBJ2-7	TRBV4-3	TRBD2	CASSQGGGGVYEQYF	TGCGCCAGCAGCCAAGGAGGCGGGGGGGTCTACGAGCAGTACTTC
.	TRBJ1-2	TRBV7-9	TRBD1	CASSATGTGYGYTF	TGTGCCAGCAGTGCAACCGGGACAGGGTATGGCTACACCTTC
.	TRBJ1-1	TRBV5-6	TRBD1	CASSLGQGTTEAFF	TGTGCCAGCAGCTTAGGACAGGGCACGACTGAAGCTTTCTTT
once	TRBJ1-5	TRBV21-1	.	CASPTGVRPQHF	TGTGCCAGCCCGACCGGGGTTCGGCCCCAGCATTTT
.	TRBJ2-1	TRBV5-4	.	CASSSGTSNNEQFF	TGTGCCAGCAGCTCTGGGACATCTAACAATGAGCAGTTCTTC
.	TRBJ2-1	TRBV19	TRBD1	CASSTGTDIQNEQFF	TGTGCCAGTAGCACGGGGACAGATATCCAGAATGAGCAGTTCTTC
.	TRBJ2-7	TRBV10-2	TRBD2	CATSGTSGETNSYEQYF	TGCGCCACCTCTGGGACTAGCGGGGAGACAAACTCCTACGAGCAGTACTTC
once	TRBJ2-2	TRBV4-3	.	CASSQDTYTGELFF	TGCGCCAGCAGCCAAGATACCTACACCGGGGAGCTGTTTTTT